What follows describes a single TCR beta chain. This clonotype was detected ten times or more. Its recognized antigen is unknown. No base-level quality is on record; no much larger clone is a single base apart. Looking up the germline V gene yields CDR1 MNHEY and CDR2 SVGEGT. The CDR3, from cysteine to phenylalanine, totals 14 residues. Only CDR3 DNA is held: 42 bases, read in frame from base 1. V loses 6 bases at its end and J loses 2 bases; junction bases beyond the gene matches: 7. The record originates from a study of early T cells in non-severe SARS-CoV-2 infection (dated by TCRdb to 2020 to 2022). Background for the entire study: TCR sequencing used bulk RNA from unsorted whole blood, so alpha and beta chains could not be paired. Study-level results and caveats: VDJdb matching was skewed toward anti-spike CD8 responses and likely underestimated virus-specific expansions, missing private and CD4 specificities.

The library was made by 5' RACE. The data were produced on a NextSeq 500. To correct for sequencing error and PCR bias, the TCR library protocol tagged individual cDNA molecules with unique molecular identifiers. Both TCR alpha and beta chains were sequenced, and tight co-correlation was observed between alpha and beta sequence abundances in each sample. Per the original workflow: Decombinator V4 was used to annotate the V gene, J gene and CDR3 of the TCR sequences. Expanded TCRs were defined as changing significantly between any two time points under a Poisson model with p below 0.0001. TCR abundances were normalised to the total number of TCRs sequenced per sample and were expressed as counts per million. MAIT TCRs were defined by TRAV1-2 paired with TRAJ12, TRAJ20 or TRAJ33, and iNKT TCRs by TRAV10 paired with TRAJ18. VDJdb, accessed on 1 November 2021, was searched for TCRs annotated for CMV, EBV and SARS-CoV-2, and TCRs annotated for more than one antigen were excluded. TCRdb reprocessing: public reads trimmed at Q25 with fastp, clones called with MiXCR, in-frame beta chains kept. Every CDR3 protein is listed once, alongside the most common genes and DNA of its rows. The V and J calls follow TCRdb's processing rather than the paper's. The table for this sample lists some 70,000 distinct CDR3 sequences; roughly 9.1% of them were counted only once. The ten biggest clones cover under 4% of the sample.

A case-control design nested within a healthcare worker cohort in London, UK, was used, with weekly nasopharyngeal swab PCR tests and blood sampling performed. Healthcare workers were enrolled in the week of the UK lockdown, from 23 to 31 March 2020, and were followed every week for up to about 16 weeks. The rearrangement joined TRBV6-2 or TRBV6-3 to TRBJ2-7; 7 of the junction bases match TRBD1. Sample: whole blood. The clonotype comes from an adult who was a healthcare worker with PCR-confirmed SARS-CoV-2 infection or an uninfected control (not recorded which). The CDR3 corresponds to CASRRTGETYEQYF. The DNA reads TGTGCCAGCAGACGAACAGGGGAAACCTACGAGCAGTACTTC.